The 26 T cell receptor beta chains below all came from one sample that was sequenced in a study of cytomegalovirus exposure and HLA in healthy donors. The PCR had 60 Vbeta and 13 Jbeta primers. TCRdb's table, derived via immunoSEQ multiplex PCR, lists solely in-frame clones and lacks some. Of approximately 160,000 clones in the sample, around 70% are singletons; the top ten hold about 4.3%. Sequencing was done on a sample of PBMCs. The receptors were sampled from a man in his late teens or twenties in good health and CMV-seropositive.

This clone was found a few times. This chain connects TRBV25-1 to TRBJ2-7; no reliable D call. The germline gives CDR1 MGHDK, CDR2 SYGVNS. This CDR3 has 16 amino acids. Trimming took off 0 bases at V and 2 bases at J, with 14 bases between the two ends. The CDR3 DNA reads TGTGCCAGCAGTGAATATCCACCGCCAGGTGCCTACGAGCAGTACGTC. It translates to CASSEYPPPGAYEQYV.

The rearrangement joins TRBV19 to TRBJ2-2, with 8 bases identical to TRBD1. In germline, CDR1 is LNHDA, CDR2 SQIVND (reference sequence). V lost 11 bases and J lost 5; bases outside the gene matches: 7. The CDR3 loop spans 13 amino acids. As DNA, the CDR3 is TGTGCCGGGAGGACAGGGTGGACCGGGGAGCTGTTTTTT. Translated, it gives CAGRTGWTGELFF.

This sequence joins TRBV6-1 and TRBJ2-2; D may be TRBD2 (5 bases). Germline V gene lookup returns CDR1 MNHNS and CDR2 SASEGT. The V end lost 6 bases, the J end lost 6 bases, and 11 bases lay between the germline ends. The CDR3 is 13 residues long. Here the CDR3 DNA reads TGTGCCAGCAGGTCGAAGGGAGCCGGGGAGCTGTTTTTT. Translated: CASRSKGAGELFF.

This clone was observed a few times. This chain connects TRBV19 to TRBJ1-1; 7 nucleotides line up with TRBD1. The CDR3 totals 14 residues. Germline V gene lookup returns CDR1 LNHDA and CDR2 SQIVND (reference sequence). J gave up 3 bases and V 5 bases, and 6 bases lay outside the gene matches. The CDR3 loop is CASSQRTGYTEAFF. CDR3 in DNA: TGTGCCAGTAGTCAACGGACAGGTTACACTGAAGCTTTCTTT. Variable domain in full (rest from reference TRBV19 and TRBJ1-1): DGGITQSPKYLFRKEGQNVTLSCEQNLNHDAMYWYRQDPGQGLRLIYYSQIVNDFQKGDIAEGYSVSREKKESFPLTVTSAQKNPTAFYLCASSQRTGYTEAFFGQGTRLTVV.

This sequence joins TRBV6-6 and TRBJ1-1, with 8 bases lining up with TRBD1. The CDR3 has 14 amino acids. Germline-derived CDR1 and CDR2 are MNHNY and SVGAGI (reference sequence). Trimming at V came to 5 bases and at J to 3 bases, leaving 5 bases not matched to a gene. The CDR3, as DNA: TGTGCCAGCAGTGCCGACAGGGGCTACACTGAAGCTTTCTTT. Translated: CASSADRGYTEAFF.

This clone was seen a few times. V gene TRBV25-1 combines with J gene TRBJ2-2; 9 bases are shared with TRBD2. In germline, CDR1 is MGHDK, CDR2 SYGVNS. The CDR3 loop spans 15 amino acids. J was trimmed by 1 base and V by 5 bases; bases with no gene match: 2. CDR3 in amino acids: CASSWRGGNTGELFF. DNA for the CDR3: TGTGCCAGCAGTTGGCGGGGGGGGAACACCGGGGAGCTGTTTTTT.

This clone was found a few times. This chain joins TRBV6-6 and TRBJ1-1; possible D gene TRBD1, 6 bases. The V and J ends lost 5 bases and 3 bases respectively, with 13 bases between them. The CDR3 runs to 14 residues. Germline CDR1 MNHNY, CDR2 SVGAGI (reference sequence). The CDR3 coding sequence is TGTGCCAGCAGTCAGGGGTGGGGCTACACTGAAGCTTTCTTT. Residues: CASSQGWGYTEAFF.

V is TRBV9 and J is TRBJ1-4; D is ambiguous. V was trimmed by 3 bases and J by 2 bases, leaving 11 bases between them. The CDR3 runs 15 residues. The germline CDR1 and CDR2 sequences are SGDLS and YYNGEE. CDR3 DNA: TGTGCCAGCAGCGCCCGCGAGGGTACTAATGAAAAACTGTTTTTT. Translation gives CASSAREGTNEKLFF.

The V call is TRBV7-9, the J call TRBJ1-1; 10 positions match TRBD1. CDR1 is SEHNR and CDR2 is FQNEAQ in the germline V gene (reference sequence). This CDR3 contains 17 residues. Trimming removed 1 base from V and 3 bases from J; junction bases left unmatched: 8. CDR3 sequence reads: CASSLGTGGRLDTEAFF. The CDR3 coding sequence is TGTGCCAGCAGCTTAGGGACAGGGGGGCGCCTGGACACTGAAGCTTTCTTT. Together with reference TRBV7-9 and TRBJ1-1, the CDR3 gives the full variable domain: DTGVSQNPRHKITKRGQNVTFRCDPISEHNRLYWYRQTLGQGPEFLTYFQNEAQLEKSRLLSDRFSAERPKGSFSTLEIQRTEQGDSAMYLCASSLGTGGRLDTEAFFGQGTRLTVV.

This clone was counted a few times. V and J are TRBV30 and TRBJ1-1; maybe TRBD1 (5 bases). The CDR3 sequence is 11 residues long. The V gene's germline CDR1 is GTSNPN and CDR2 SVGIG (reference sequence). V lost 5 bases to trimming and J lost 10 bases, with 14 bases between them. The CDR3 here is CAWVGGERAFF. CDR3 coding DNA: TGTGCCTGGGTCGGGGGGGAGAGAGCTTTCTTT.

The V and J genes are TRBV11-2 and TRBJ2-1; D ambiguous. Trimming left V 2 bases short and J 4 bases short, with 3 bases between. Per the germline V gene, CDR1 is SGHAT and CDR2 is FQNNGV. This CDR3 region has 12 residues. The CDR3 reads CASSLTYNEQFF. The CDR3 coding sequence is TGTGCCAGCAGCTTAACTTACAATGAGCAGTTCTTC.

This sequence joins TRBV5-6 and TRBJ1-1; possibly TRBD1 for D (5 bases). The germline gives CDR1 SGHDT, CDR2 YYEEEE. The CDR3 spans 12 residues. Trimming cost V 3 bases and J 7 bases, with 10 bases left between them. The CDR3 protein is CASSSWGVEAFF. CDR3 nucleotides: TGTGCCAGCAGCTCCTGGGGCGTTGAAGCTTTCTTT.

This chain links TRBV27 with TRBJ1-3; D call uncertain. V shed 8 bases and J shed 4 bases, with 12 bases lying between them. Germline loops: CDR1 MNHEY, CDR2 SMNVEV (reference sequence). The CDR3 loop spans 13 amino acids. DNA for the CDR3: TGTGCCAGCGGGTCCCAGGCCGGAAACACCATATATTTT. This sequence encodes CASGSQAGNTIYF.

The chain recombines TRBV7-8 with TRBJ1-3; possibly TRBD1 for D (5 bases). CDR1 and CDR2 (germline): SGHVS, FQNEAQ. Trimming removed 5 bases from V and 0 bases from J, with 14 bases in between. The CDR3 has 16 amino acids. The CDR3 DNA sequence: TGTGCCAGCAGCCTCAGAACAGGAACCTCTGGAAACACCATATATTTT. Its protein product is CASSLRTGTSGNTIYF. Full variable domain (missing parts from reference TRBV7-8 and TRBJ1-3): GAGVSQSPRYKVAKRGQDVALRCDPISGHVSLFWYQQALGQGPEFLTYFQNEAQLDKSGLPSDRFFAERPEGSVSTLKIQRTQQEDSAVYLCASSLRTGTSGNTIYFGEGSWLTVV.

The V and J genes are TRBV5-1 and TRBJ1-2; D unresolved. Germline-derived CDR1 and CDR2 are SGHRS and YFSETQ. V was clipped by 0 bases and J by 4 bases, with 13 bases between them. This CDR3 contains 15 residues. CDR3 sequence reads: CASSLDEGWSYGYTF. CDR3 sequence (DNA): TGCGCCAGCAGCTTGGATGAGGGCTGGAGCTATGGCTACACCTTC.

This clone showed up just once. The chain combines TRBV5-4 with TRBJ2-1, with 7 bases fitting TRBD2. Germline-derived CDR1 and CDR2 are SGHNT and YYREEE (reference sequence). The CDR3 has 16 amino acids. V lost 0 bases, J lost 3 bases, and 6 bases stayed unmatched. CDR3 nucleotides: TGTGCCAGCAGCTTGGATATCGGGAGGAACTACAATGAGCAGTTCTTC. Translating gives CASSLDIGRNYNEQFF. Full variable domain (remainder filled in from reference TRBV5-4 and TRBJ2-1): ETGVTQSPTHLIKTRGQQVTLRCSSQSGHNTVSWYQQALGQGPQFIFQYYREEENGRGNFPPRFSGLQFPNYSSELNVNALELDDSALYLCASSLDIGRNYNEQFFGPGTRLTVL.

This rearrangement joins TRBV30 to TRBJ1-6; 9 bases are a match to TRBD1. Unmatched junction bases numbered 3, after V lost 5 bases and J lost 10 bases. This CDR3 is 12 amino acids long. Germline V gene lookup returns CDR1 GTSNPN and CDR2 SVGIG (reference sequence). This chain's CDR3 is CAWGQGNSPLHF. CDR3 DNA: TGTGCCTGGGGACAGGGGAACTCACCCCTCCACTTT.

This clone was counted a few times. The chain carries TRBV5-1 and TRBJ1-1, with TRBD1 identical over 9 bases. This CDR3 has 14 residues. CDR1 and CDR2 (germline): SGHRS, YFSETQ. V lost 0 bases, J lost 4 bases, and 1 base stayed unmatched. The CDR3 spells CASSLETGGTEAFF. For the CDR3, the DNA is TGCGCCAGCAGCTTGGAGACAGGGGGCACTGAAGCTTTCTTT.

The chain has TRBV10-3 and TRBJ1-6; 8 bases align to TRBD1. The V segment lost 10 bases and the J segment 8 bases; nucleotides outside the gene matches: 16. The CDR3 length is 16 residues. Per germline, CDR1 ENHRY and CDR2 SYGVKD. The CDR3 loop reads CATGQGQLLLDSPLHF. In nucleotides, the CDR3 is TGTGCCACCGGACAGGGACAGTTGTTGCTGGATTCACCCCTCCACTTT.

This chain joins TRBV19 and TRBJ1-2, with 10 positions matching TRBD1. The V gene end was trimmed by 9 bases and the J gene end by 7 bases; junction bases not matched to a gene: 14. The CDR3 is 15 residues long. Germline CDR1 and CDR2: LNHDA and SQIVND (reference sequence). The CDR3 loop is CASRDQDRGDFGYTF. CDR3 sequence (DNA): TGTGCCAGCCGGGACCAGGACAGGGGGGATTTTGGCTACACCTTC.

This chain uses TRBV6-6 with TRBJ1-5, with D possibly TRBD1 on 6 matching bases. This CDR3 has 15 residues. In germline, CDR1 is MNHNY, CDR2 SVGAGI (reference sequence). V lost 6 bases and J 2 bases, leaving 14 bases between the germline ends. CDR3 in amino acids: CASSPGGARNQPQHF. The CDR3 nucleotides read TGTGCCAGCAGCCCCGGGGGGGCTCGCAATCAGCCCCAGCATTTT.

This clone was seen a handful of times. The chain links TRBV5-6 to TRBJ2-5; D is possibly TRBD2 (7 bases). V lost 1 base and J 4 bases, leaving 17 bases between the germline ends. The CDR3 spans 16 residues. CDR1 is SGHDT, CDR2 YYEEEE, per germline. This CDR3 is CASSLHRVASGETQYF. The CDR3 nucleotides read TGTGCCAGCAGCTTGCACAGGGTTGCTAGCGGAGAGACCCAGTACTTC.

The chain recombines TRBV11-2 with TRBJ2-5, with a possible D match to TRBD2 (6 bases). The germline gives CDR1 SGHAT, CDR2 FQNNGV. The CDR3 loop spans 14 amino acids. Trimming shortened V by 2 bases and J by 5 bases, and 12 bases separated the two germline ends. CDR3 bases: TGTGCCAGCAGCTTAAACGGCGGGACGGAGACCCAGTACTTC. It yields the protein CASSLNGGTETQYF.

The chain uses TRBV28 and TRBJ1-1; 7 nucleotides line up with TRBD1. The CDR3 has 17 amino acids. The germline gives CDR1 MDHEN, CDR2 SYDVKM. V lost 2 bases to trimming and J lost 0 bases; unmatched junction nucleotides: 9. In DNA form, the CDR3 reads TGTGCCAGCAGTTTAGTCGGCAGGGGGTTTATGAACACTGAAGCTTTCTTT. Translation: CASSLVGRGFMNTEAFF.

This clone was counted only a few times. V usage is TRBV30 and J usage is TRBJ2-1; 7 nucleotides line up with TRBD2. CDR1 GTSNPN and CDR2 SVGIG come from the germline V gene (reference sequence). Germline trimming cut 5 bases from V and 0 bases from J; bases unmatched to any gene: 4. This CDR3 comprises 14 residues. For the CDR3, the DNA is TGTGCCTGGGTCCGCGGGAGCTCCTACAATGAGCAGTTCTTC. Translating it yields CAWVRGSSYNEQFF.

V and J are TRBV6-1 and TRBJ2-2; a possible D gene is TRBD1 (6 bases). This CDR3 is 15 amino acids long. V was cut by 6 bases and J by 5 bases, with 16 bases left in between. Germline CDR1 reads MNHNS; CDR2 reads SASEGT. The CDR3 DNA is TGTGCCAGCAGCGATGGACAGAAAGGAACCGGGGAGCTGTTTTTT. As protein: CASSDGQKGTGELFF.